One and the same sample provided the 11 T cell receptor beta chains below, sequenced in a study of T-cell reconstitution after alpha-beta-depleted transplantation in children. It was with unique molecular identifiers that the TCRbeta library was prepared. TCRdb used MiXCR to reprocess the PCR reads, holding one entry per CDR3 protein. The table includes 500,000 to 650,000 distinct CDR3 sequences, 10% to 12% detected once. Specimen: PBMCs, mostly from graft donor cells, collected 180 days after TCRalphabeta/CD19-depleted stem cell transplant. The receptors were sampled from a female patient aged 2 to 10 who had a stem cell transplant for aplastic anemia, so the T cells may come from the graft donor.

This clonotype turned up a few times. The CDR3 region has the DNA TGCAGTGCCACAAGACAGGTAACCAATGAGCAGTTCTTC. Translation: CSATRQVTNEQFF. This chain joins TRBV20-1 and TRBJ2-1; D is perhaps TRBD1 (6 bases). This CDR3 contains 13 residues. V lost 6 bases, J lost 6 bases, and 15 bases lay in between. Germline CDR1 reads DFQATT; CDR2 reads SNEGSKA (reference sequence).

V usage is TRBV29-1 and J usage is TRBJ2-4; no reliable D call. The CDR3 consists of 11 residues. Germline loops: CDR1 SQVTM, CDR2 ANQGSEA. The V end was cut by 2 bases, the J end by 6 bases, with 5 bases between. Here the CDR3 DNA reads TGCAGCGTTGAATCCGGAAACATTCAGTACTTC. It encodes CSVESGNIQYF.

V is TRBV9 and J is TRBJ1-4; D might be TRBD1 (5 bases). The V end lost 3 bases, the J end lost 0 bases, and 12 bases lay between the germline ends. Germline lookup yields CDR1 SGDLS and CDR2 YYNGEE. The CDR3 sequence is 16 residues long. CDR3 protein: CASSARGASTNEKLFF. DNA for the CDR3: TGTGCCAGCAGCGCCCGTGGGGCATCAACTAATGAAAAACTGTTTTTT.

This clonotype showed up many times. The chain recombines TRBV20-1 with TRBJ2-1; 7 bases are shared with TRBD2. Germline CDR1 is DFQATT and CDR2 is SNEGSKA (reference sequence). V lost 3 bases, J lost 9 bases, and 5 bases stayed unmatched. CDR3 length equals 12 residues. The CDR3 DNA is TGCAGTGCTAGGGGAGGGCGGAGTGAGCAGTTCTTC. Its protein is CSARGGRSEQFF.

The rearrangement links TRBV12-3 or TRBV12-4 to TRBJ2-1; TRBD2 agrees at 8 bases. This CDR3 is 15 amino acids long. The V and J ends lost 5 bases and 3 bases, in that order; junction bases with no gene match: 6. This chain's CDR3 is CASSQSSGLYNEQFF. In DNA, the CDR3 is TGTGCCAGCAGTCAATCTAGCGGGCTCTACAATGAGCAGTTCTTC.

This clonotype was counted between two and nine times. The rearrangement links TRBV6-2 or TRBV6-3 to TRBJ1-6; TRBD1 aligns across 7 bases. The CDR3 runs to 16 residues. The V segment lost 0 bases and the J segment 12 bases; nucleotides outside the gene matches: 11. CDR1 and CDR2 from the germline V gene are MNHEY and SVGEGT. The CDR3 loop reads CASSYSSGTVLKPLHF. The CDR3, as DNA: TGTGCCAGCAGTTACTCGTCGGGGACAGTCCTCAAACCCCTCCACTTT.

This clonotype was seen only a few times. The chain has TRBV7-3 and TRBJ1-1; D ambiguous. Trimming stripped 3 bases from V and 4 bases from J, with 9 bases between. The CDR3 loop spans 13 amino acids. From germline, CDR1 is SGHTA and CDR2 FQGTGA. CDR3 sequence: CASSFSALTEAFF. DNA for the CDR3: TGTGCCAGCAGCTTTTCGGCCCTCACTGAAGCTTTCTTT.

The genes are TRBV4-2 and TRBJ2-5; D is unclear. Trimming removed 0 bases from V and 4 bases from J, with 6 bases in between. This CDR3 has 13 amino acids. The germline CDR1 and CDR2 sequences are LGHNA and YNFKEQ. CDR3 loop: CASSQDPVETQYF. The CDR3 DNA sequence: TGTGCCAGCAGCCAAGACCCAGTAGAGACCCAGTACTTC.

This clonotype was seen only a few times. The chain uses TRBV28 and TRBJ1-3, with D possibly matching TRBD1 (5 bases). Trimming removed 2 bases at V and 0 bases at J, with 14 bases between. CDR1 is MDHEN and CDR2 is SYDVKM in the germline V gene. The CDR3 is 17 residues long. CDR3 DNA: TGTGCCAGCAGTTTAGAAATAGAGGGGACCTCTGGAAACACCATATATTTT. As protein: CASSLEIEGTSGNTIYF.

The table lists this clonotype with many counts. The rearrangement links TRBV29-1 to TRBJ2-7; D is possibly TRBD1 or TRBD2 (5 bases each). The germline CDR1 and CDR2 sequences are SQVTM and ANQGSEA. Trimming stripped 5 bases from V and 3 bases from J, with 11 bases between. This CDR3 spans 12 amino acids. CDR3 coding DNA: TGCAGCGTTCGTTGGGGGTTCTACGAGCAGTACTTC. Amino acid sequence: CSVRWGFYEQYF.

This chain connects TRBV5-5 to TRBJ2-3, with 9 nucleotides matching TRBD2. Trimming took 3 bases from V and 2 from J; bases not matched to a gene: 13. The CDR3 is 18 amino acids. Germline CDR1 reads SGHKS; CDR2 reads YYEKEE (reference sequence). The DNA of the CDR3 is TGTGCCAGCAGCTCGGGCTTGGGCGGGAGGGCCTTCACAGATACGCAGTATTTT. Protein product: CASSSGLGGRAFTDTQYF.